These 6 T cell receptor beta chains originate from one sample sequenced in a study of blood T cell repertoires in COVID-19. The data were produced by immunoSEQ multiplex PCR, yet TCRdb's version contains in-frame clones alone and is incomplete. This sample has about 100,000 clones, with 75% to 90% found just once. Sequencing used peripheral blood. These receptors originate from a man older than 75 with acute or convalescent COVID-19.

This chain connects TRBV4-2 to TRBJ1-2; D not certain. The V gene's germline CDR1 is LGHNA and CDR2 YNFKEQ. V lost 1 base and J lost 11, with 8 bases in between. The CDR3 spans 11 residues. CDR3 protein: CASSQANRYTF. The CDR3 DNA reads TGTGCCAGCAGCCAAGCCAACAGATACACCTTC.

The chain recombines TRBV14 with TRBJ2-3; TRBD2 might be the D (6 bases). This CDR3 has 16 amino acids. Trimming removed 5 bases from V and 2 bases from J, with 17 bases in between. Per germline, CDR1 SGHDN and CDR2 FVKESK. The CDR3 here is CASSELPGTFTDTQYF. CDR3 bases: TGTGCCAGCAGCGAACTTCCCGGGACTTTCACAGATACGCAGTATTTT. Combining the CDR3 with reference TRBV14 and TRBJ2-3 gives the whole variable domain EAGVTQFPSHSVIEKGQTVTLRCDPISGHDNLYWYRRVMGKEIKFLLHFVKESKQDESGMPNNRFLAERTGGTYSTLKVQPAELEDSGVYFCASSELPGTFTDTQYFGPGTRLTVL.

The gene calls are TRBV28 and TRBJ2-2, with D possibly being TRBD1 (6 bases). The ends were cut back, 11 bases at V and 1 base at J, with 11 bases in the middle. CDR1 MDHEN and CDR2 SYDVKM come from the germline V gene. This CDR3 has 13 amino acids. The CDR3 loop reads CASKGVNTGELFF. CDR3 bases: TGTGCCTCCAAGGGGGTGAACACCGGGGAGCTGTTTTTT. Variable domain in full (rest from reference TRBV28 and TRBJ2-2): DVKVTQSSRYLVKRTGEKVFLECVQDMDHENMFWYRQDPGLGLRLIYFSYDVKMKEKGDIPEGYSVSREKKERFSLILESASTNQTSMYLCASKGVNTGELFFGEGSRLTVL.

The chain couples TRBV9 to TRBJ2-7; a weak D match, TRBD1 (6 bases). CDR1 SGDLS and CDR2 YYNGEE come from the germline V gene. V gave up 5 bases and J gave up 2 bases, with 17 bases separating them. This CDR3 region has 15 residues. CDR3 region: CASSVQGIGPYEQYF. CDR3 nucleotide sequence: TGTGCCAGCAGTGTACAGGGTATAGGGCCCTACGAGCAGTACTTC.

The chain uses TRBV10-3 and TRBJ1-4; D may be TRBD1 (6 bases). Germline CDR1 and CDR2: ENHRY and SYGVKD. The V end lost 0 bases, the J end lost 7 bases, and 15 bases lay between the germline ends. CDR3 length equals 16 residues. The CDR3 sequence: CAISESVLGGGEKLFF. Written as DNA, the CDR3 is TGTGCCATCAGTGAGTCGGTTCTTGGGGGCGGTGAAAAACTGTTTTTT.

The chain uses TRBV7-2 and TRBJ2-2, with D tentatively TRBD2 (5 bases). V lost 6 bases to trimming and J lost 6 bases, with 17 bases between them. The CDR3 extends over 15 amino acids. Germline V CDR1 and CDR2: SGHTA, FQGNSA. The CDR3 spells CASSPGGPRAGELFF. In DNA, the CDR3 is TGTGCCAGCAGTCCCGGCGGACCGCGGGCCGGGGAGCTGTTTTTT.